The 23 T cell receptor beta chains presented below share a single source sample, sequenced in a study of shared clonotypes between healthy human individuals. Data came from immunoSEQ multiplex PCR; TCRdb stores just in-frame clones and leaves some out. This sample has roughly 760,000 clones, with around two thirds found just once. Sequenced: memory CD4+ T cells sorted from blood. The sample's subset: CD45RA-negative fraction. These receptors were obtained from a woman in her thirties in good health.

This chain connects TRBV27 to TRBJ1-5, with no clear D. The CDR3 extends over 13 amino acids. Germline V lookup: CDR1 MNHEY, CDR2 SMNVEV (reference sequence). V gave up 6 bases and J gave up 11 bases, with 17 bases separating them. CDR3 loop: CASSPGLVSSQHF. The CDR3 DNA sequence: TGTGCCAGCAGCCCGGGCCTAGTCTCGTCCCAGCATTTT.

This clone was seen more than once but under ten times. The chain couples TRBV2 to TRBJ1-5; a weak D match, TRBD1 (5 bases). In germline, CDR1 is SNHLY, CDR2 FYNNEI. Deletions cut 6 bases from V and 3 bases from J, with 12 bases between. The CDR3 has 14 amino acids. The CDR3 DNA reads TGTGCCAGCAGGGGACGGATAATCAATCAGCCCCAGCATTTT. Its protein is CASRGRIINQPQHF.

This clone was counted only a few times. The chain has TRBV19 and TRBJ2-3; D tentatively reads TRBD1 or TRBD2 (6 bases each). The CDR3 contains 17 residues. V was cut by 5 bases and J by 2 bases, with 20 bases left in between. The germline CDR1 and CDR2 sequences are LNHDA and SQIVND (reference sequence). For the CDR3, the DNA is TGTGCCAGTAGTGACCCCGCTGGAGGGGACAACACAGATACGCAGTATTTT. Protein: CASSDPAGGDNTDTQYF.

Points on this clone: This same CDR3 is encoded by further DNA sequences in the sample. The J gene is TRBJ2-7, the V gene TRBV20-1; a possible D gene is TRBD1 (5 bases). This CDR3 contains 11 residues. The V end lost 2 bases, the J end lost 4 bases, and 6 bases lay between the germline ends. CDR1 DFQATT and CDR2 SNEGSKA come from the germline V gene (reference sequence). CDR3 residues: CSARRQYEQYF. The CDR3 nucleotides read TGCAGTGCTAGACGACAGTACGAGCAGTACTTC.

The chain has TRBV10-3 and TRBJ1-3; D is perhaps TRBD1 (5 bases). The length of the CDR3 is 12 residues. The V gene's germline CDR1 is ENHRY and CDR2 SYGVKD. The V gene lost 11 bases and the J gene lost 6 bases, with 14 bases spanning the gap. For the CDR3, the DNA is TGTGCCTCCGTCGGGGGTGAAAACACCATATATTTT. This codes for CASVGGENTIYF.

The genes are TRBV7-8 and TRBJ2-7; TRBD2 aligns across 7 bases. The CDR3 extends over 15 amino acids. Trimming cost V 0 bases and J 5 bases; bases outside gene matches: 7. Germline CDR1 SGHVS, CDR2 FQNEAQ. CDR3 nucleotides: TGTGCCAGCAGCTTAGCAGTGGCGGGAGTTGACGAGCAGTACTTC. This codes for CASSLAVAGVDEQYF.

The chain joins TRBV2 to TRBJ2-1; TRBD2 matches at 10 bases. Germline V gene sequence: CDR1 SNHLY, CDR2 FYNNEI. The CDR3 is 13 amino acids. With V trimmed by 7 bases and J by 4 bases, 1 base remained unmatched. As DNA, the CDR3 is TGTGCCAGCACACTAGCGGGGTACAATGAGCAGTTCTTC. This gives the protein CASTLAGYNEQFF. Full variable domain (outside the CDR3, taken from reference TRBV2 and TRBJ2-1): EPEVTQTPSHQVTQMGQEVILRCVPISNHLYFYWYRQILGQKVEFLVSFYNNEISEKSEIFDDQFSVERPDGSNFTLKIRSTKLEDSAMYFCASTLAGYNEQFFGPGTRLTVL.

The gene calls are TRBV28 and TRBJ1-2; a possible D gene is TRBD1 (5 bases). The length of the CDR3 is 13 residues. Trimming took off 6 bases at V and 3 bases at J, with 11 bases between the two ends. Germline loops: CDR1 MDHEN, CDR2 SYDVKM. CDR3 loop: CASSERGYYGYTF. The DNA of the CDR3 is TGTGCCAGCAGCGAGAGGGGTTACTATGGCTACACCTTC.

The chain has TRBV2 and TRBJ2-7; 10 nucleotides match TRBD2. Germline trimming cut 4 bases from V and 0 bases from J; bases unmatched to any gene: 15. Germline V gene data show CDR1 as SNHLY and CDR2 as FYNNEI. The CDR3 totals 19 residues. This CDR3 reads CASSGTGSITSGTSYEQYF. The CDR3 DNA follows: TGTGCCAGCAGTGGAACAGGGAGTATAACTAGCGGGACCTCCTACGAGCAGTACTTC.

The gene calls are TRBV2 and TRBJ1-2; 8 positions agree with TRBD1. The V gene's germline CDR1 is SNHLY and CDR2 FYNNEI. The CDR3 contains 14 residues. Trimming removed 4 bases from V and 8 bases from J; junction bases left unmatched: 9. The CDR3 region has the DNA TGTGCCAGCAGTGGGCGTCAGGGGGCGCAGGGCTACACCTTC. The encoded protein is CASSGRQGAQGYTF.

The chain combines TRBV4-1 with TRBJ2-2, with TRBD2 matching 13 bases. This CDR3 spans 17 amino acids. CDR1 MGHRA and CDR2 YSYEKL come from the germline V gene. The junction had 6 bases not matched to a gene; V was cut back by 4 bases and J by 4 bases. The CDR3 loop reads CASSRGLAGDSTGELFF. CDR3 coding DNA: TGCGCCAGCAGCCGTGGACTAGCGGGAGATTCCACCGGGGAGCTGTTTTTT.

The chain recombines TRBV11-2 with TRBJ1-1; 9 nucleotides agree with TRBD1. Germline CDR1 is SGHAT and CDR2 is FQNNGV. The CDR3 spans 14 residues. V gave up 6 bases and J gave up 3 bases; unmatched junction bases: 5. This chain's CDR3 is CASRDGQGHTEAFF. The CDR3 nucleotides are TGTGCCAGCAGGGATGGACAGGGGCACACTGAAGCTTTCTTT.

The chain carries TRBV7-9 and TRBJ2-2, with D uncertain. V was pared by 5 bases and J by 5 bases, with 9 bases between. Germline V lookup: CDR1 SEHNR, CDR2 FQNEAQ (reference sequence). This CDR3 is 13 amino acids long. CDR3 DNA: TGTGCCAGCAGCCAAGCGTGGACCGGGGAGCTGTTTTTT. Protein product: CASSQAWTGELFF.

The chain is built from TRBV7-7 and TRBJ2-3; the D call may be TRBD1 or TRBD2 (6 bases each). The CDR3 runs to 15 residues. Looked up from germline, CDR1 is SSHAT and CDR2 is FNYEAQ (reference sequence). Deletions cut 5 bases from V and 1 base from J, with 13 bases between. The CDR3 spells CASSEGGTGTDTQYF. Written as DNA, the CDR3 is TGTGCCAGCAGCGAGGGGGGAACGGGCACAGATACGCAGTATTTT.

The chain links TRBV2 to TRBJ2-2; tentatively, D is TRBD1 (6 bases). The CDR3 is 14 amino acids. Trimming removed 6 bases from V and 1 base from J, with 9 bases in between. Per the germline V gene, CDR1 is SNHLY and CDR2 is FYNNEI. Written as DNA, the CDR3 is TGTGCCAGCAGGAAGGACAGGAACACCGGGGAGCTGTTTTTT. It specifies CASRKDRNTGELFF.

The V call is TRBV6-1, the J call TRBJ1-5, with D possibly being TRBD1 (5 bases). V was pared by 5 bases and J by 2 bases, with 13 bases between. This CDR3 has 15 amino acids. Germline values: CDR1 MNHNS, CDR2 SASEGT. CDR3 sequence reads: CASSSRDLGNQPQHF. Written as DNA, the CDR3 is TGTGCCAGCAGTTCCCGGGACCTCGGCAATCAGCCCCAGCATTTT.

This chain connects TRBV29-1 to TRBJ2-5; 9 bases fit TRBD2. The length of the CDR3 is 15 residues. Looked up from germline, CDR1 is SQVTM and CDR2 is ANQGSEA. Losses at the gene ends were 7 bases for V and 0 bases for J; bases not matched to a gene: 9. CDR3 in DNA: TGCAGCGCACTACTAGCGGGCGGGAACCAAGAGACCCAGTACTTC. Its protein is CSALLAGGNQETQYF.

This clone was seen a few times. The V call is TRBV5-4, the J call TRBJ1-2; 12 bases align to TRBD1. V lost 3 bases, J lost 8 bases, and 5 bases stayed unmatched. This CDR3 comprises 14 residues. Germline values: CDR1 SGHNT, CDR2 YYREEE (reference sequence). DNA of the CDR3: TGTGCCAGCAGCTCGGGACAGGGGGCATGGGGCTACACCTTC. Its protein is CASSSGQGAWGYTF.

This clone was found many times. This sequence joins TRBV28 and TRBJ1-3; 7 positions match TRBD1. Trimming took 4 bases from V and 3 from J; bases not matched to a gene: 9. CDR3 length equals 16 residues. The germline CDR1 and CDR2 sequences are MDHEN and SYDVKM. The CDR3 spells CASSSQGGAFGNTIYF. The CDR3 DNA follows: TGTGCCAGCAGTTCCCAGGGGGGGGCTTTTGGAAACACCATATATTTT.

The rearrangement joins TRBV4-1 to TRBJ2-5; D gene uncertain. This CDR3 has 13 residues. Deletions cut 1 base from V and 5 bases from J, with 8 bases between. Germline V gene data show CDR1 as MGHRA and CDR2 as YSYEKL. CDR3 region: CASSQVVAETQYF. The CDR3 DNA sequence: TGCGCCAGCAGCCAAGTGGTGGCGGAGACCCAGTACTTC.

The chain is built from TRBV6-6 and TRBJ1-4; possibly TRBD1 for D (5 bases). Trimming removed 5 bases at V and 4 bases at J, with 11 bases between. Germline lookup yields CDR1 MNHNY and CDR2 SVGAGI (reference sequence). CDR3 size: 14 residues. The DNA for the CDR3 is TGTGCCAGCAGTCAGGGACGGAGTAATGAAAAACTGTTTTTT. It yields the protein CASSQGRSNEKLFF.

As DNA, the CDR3 is TGTGCCAGTAGTATAGTGACGGACGGCTACACCTTC. Translating gives CASSIVTDGYTF. The chain uses TRBV19 and TRBJ1-2; D call uncertain. The CDR3 is made up of 12 amino acids. Germline V gives CDR1 LNHDA, CDR2 SQIVND (reference sequence). Trimming left V 1 base short and J 8 bases short, with 8 bases between.

V and J are TRBV5-1 and TRBJ2-7, with D tentatively TRBD1 (6 bases). This CDR3 spans 15 amino acids. The V end was cut by 3 bases, the J end by 2 bases, with 15 bases between. Per germline, CDR1 SGHRS and CDR2 YFSETQ. CDR3 residues: CASSSQGITPYEQYF. The CDR3 nucleotides are TGCGCCAGCAGCTCTCAGGGGATAACCCCCTACGAGCAGTACTTC.